The 30 T cell receptor beta chains listed next were all sequenced from one sample in a study of response to subunit inactivated influenza vaccine. MiXCR, applied by TCRdb to the RT-PCR reads, yields one record per CDR3 protein. Of 300,000 to 350,000 distinct CDR3 sequences in the sample, roughly 20% were seen once. The material sequenced was PBMCs from blood, taken 21 months after vaccination. The receptors here all came from a man in his fifties or sixties who received an inactivated influenza vaccine.

The rearrangement links TRBV9 to TRBJ1-1; TRBD1 aligns across 7 bases. Germline V gene lookup returns CDR1 SGDLS and CDR2 YYNGEE. V shed 5 bases and J 2 bases; nucleotides not matched to a gene: 6. The CDR3 runs to 14 residues. CDR3 bases: TGTGCCAGCAGACCCGGGACAGACAACACTGAAGCTTTCTTT. Its translation is CASRPGTDNTEAFF.

This clonotype occurred a few times. CDR3 DNA: TGCGCCAGCAGTGAGTTAGCGGGGGCTCCGAATGAGCAGTTCTTC. Its protein product is CASSELAGAPNEQFF. The rearrangement uses TRBV10-1 and TRBJ2-1, with 9 bases identical to TRBD2. CDR1 is WNHNN and CDR2 is SYGVQD in the germline V gene (reference sequence). The length of the CDR3 is 15 residues. The trim removed 1 base at V and 7 bases at J, leaving 5 bases unmatched.

This clonotype has a handful of counts. V is TRBV28 and J is TRBJ2-7; D unclear. V was clipped by 5 bases and J by 5 bases, with 7 bases between them. The CDR3 covers 11 residues. The germline gives CDR1 MDHEN, CDR2 SYDVKM. The CDR3 coding sequence is TGTGCCAGCAGTCTCGAAGACGAGCAGTACTTC. This gives the protein CASSLEDEQYF. The complete variable domain, with remaining parts taken from reference TRBV28 and TRBJ2-7, reads DVKVTQSSRYLVKRTGEKVFLECVQDMDHENMFWYRQDPGLGLRLIYFSYDVKMKEKGDIPEGYSVSREKKERFSLILESASTNQTSMYLCASSLEDEQYFGPGTRLTVT.

The sample holds a few counts of this clonotype. This chain uses TRBV7-9 with TRBJ1-5; TRBD1 matches 9 bases. The V segment lost 5 bases and the J segment 5 bases; nucleotides outside the gene matches: 13. Germline lookup yields CDR1 SEHNR and CDR2 FQNEAQ (reference sequence). The CDR3 runs 17 residues. CDR3 amino acids: CASSNYGDRALDQPQHF. The CDR3 DNA reads as TGTGCCAGCAGCAACTATGGGGACAGGGCCCTTGATCAGCCCCAGCATTTT.

This clonotype was detected only a few times. This CDR3 reads CASSLVEGELFF. CDR3 nucleotide sequence: TGTGCCAGCAGCTTAGTGGAGGGGGAGCTGTTTTTT. The V gene is TRBV7-8, the J gene TRBJ2-2; no firm D call. V gave up 1 base and J gave up 8 bases, with 5 bases separating them. The CDR3 is 12 residues long. Germline CDR1 and CDR2: SGHVS and FQNEAQ. Full variable domain (rest looked up from reference TRBV7-8 and TRBJ2-2): GAGVSQSPRYKVAKRGQDVALRCDPISGHVSLFWYQQALGQGPEFLTYFQNEAQLDKSGLPSDRFFAERPEGSVSTLKIQRTQQEDSAVYLCASSLVEGELFFGEGSRLTVL.

V gene TRBV10-3 combines with J gene TRBJ2-7; the D gene is possibly TRBD1 (6 bases). The CDR3 runs to 12 residues. Trimming removed 8 bases from V and 2 bases from J, with 10 bases in between. Germline-derived CDR1 and CDR2 are ENHRY and SYGVKD. The CDR3 loop reads CAIGQGTYEQYF. The CDR3 nucleotides are TGTGCCATCGGGCAGGGGACCTACGAGCAGTACTTC.

This clonotype has just a few counts. V is TRBV5-6 and J is TRBJ1-2, with D uncertain. Trimming took 0 bases from V and 3 from J, leaving 12 bases between them. CDR3 size: 15 residues. Germline V CDR1 and CDR2: SGHDT, YYEEEE. The DNA for the CDR3 is TGTGCCAGCAGCTTGGCATCCGCGACCTACTATGGCTACACCTTC. It codes for CASSLASATYYGYTF.

The CDR3, as DNA: TGCAGCGTTGAAAATCAGGCCACCGGGGAGCTGTTTTTT. It codes for CSVENQATGELFF. The rearrangement uses TRBV29-1 and TRBJ2-2; D remains ambiguous. This CDR3 has 13 amino acids. The germline V and J ends were trimmed by 2 bases and 4 bases, with 8 bases remaining between them. CDR1 SQVTM and CDR2 ANQGSEA come from the germline V gene.

This chain connects TRBV5-1 to TRBJ1-1; 8 bases agree with TRBD1. V lost 4 bases, J lost 1 base, and 3 bases stayed unmatched. Germline V gene sequence: CDR1 SGHRS, CDR2 YFSETQ. There are 14 residues in the CDR3. CDR3 amino acids: CASSAQGANTEAFF. For the CDR3, the DNA is TGCGCCAGCAGCGCCCAGGGGGCGAACACTGAAGCTTTCTTT. Based on the CDR3 plus reference TRBV5-1 and TRBJ1-1, the full variable domain is KAGVTQTPRYLIKTRGQQVTLSCSPISGHRSVSWYQQTPGQGLQFLFEYFSETQRNKGNFPGRFSGRQFSNSRSEMNVSTLELGDSALYLCASSAQGANTEAFFGQGTRLTVV.

This clonotype has just a few counts. The chain couples TRBV20-1 to TRBJ2-5; 7 bases fit TRBD1. Unmatched junction bases numbered 10, after V lost 5 bases and J lost 7 bases. The CDR3 is 13 amino acids. CDR1 and CDR2 (germline): DFQATT, SNEGSKA (reference sequence). The CDR3 bases are TGCAGTGCTCCGACAGGGTGGGACGGGACCCAGTACTTC. This sequence encodes CSAPTGWDGTQYF.

The table lists this clonotype with a count of one. The chain recombines TRBV7-2 with TRBJ1-2; D remains ambiguous. The V end lost 1 base, the J end lost 2 bases, and 11 bases lay between the germline ends. The CDR3 totals 15 residues. Germline values: CDR1 SGHTA, CDR2 FQGNSA. CDR3 protein: CASSLGALENYGYTF. CDR3 bases: TGTGCCAGCAGCTTAGGGGCGCTGGAGAACTATGGCTACACCTTC.

There are a few counts of this clonotype. V usage is TRBV4-3 and J usage is TRBJ1-2; TRBD1 matches 8 bases. After removal of 5 bases from V and 8 bases from J, the junction contained 10 bases not matched to a gene. From germline, CDR1 is LGHNA and CDR2 YSLEER. This CDR3 comprises 14 residues. The CDR3 loop reads CASSKGQAGSGYTF. In nucleotides, the CDR3 is TGCGCCAGCAGCAAGGGACAGGCTGGCAGCGGCTACACCTTC.

This chain uses TRBV2 with TRBJ2-7; tentatively, D is TRBD1 (6 bases). Deletions cut 6 bases from V and 2 bases from J, with 8 bases between. This CDR3 region has 12 residues. Germline lookup yields CDR1 SNHLY and CDR2 FYNNEI. Here the CDR3 reads CASRQGPYEQYF. The CDR3, as DNA: TGTGCCAGCAGACAGGGTCCCTACGAGCAGTACTTC.

This CDR3 is CASRQGRPSEAFF. In nucleotides, the CDR3 is TGTGCCAGCAGACAGGGCCGACCCTCCGAAGCTTTCTTT. The chain carries TRBV28 and TRBJ1-1; possible D gene TRBD1, 6 bases. V lost 6 bases, J lost 8 bases, and 16 bases lay in between. This CDR3 comprises 13 residues. Germline loops: CDR1 MDHEN, CDR2 SYDVKM.

The chain recombines TRBV5-8 with TRBJ1-4, with D perhaps matching TRBD1 (5 bases). The germline V and J ends were trimmed by 0 bases and 4 bases, with 16 bases remaining between them. This CDR3 is 17 amino acids long. The germline V gene has CDR1 SGHTS and CDR2 YDEGEE. The CDR3 nucleotides read TGTGCCAGCAGCTTGGAGCCAGTCGGGGGTGTTAATGAAAAACTGTTTTTT. Amino acid sequence: CASSLEPVGGVNEKLFF.

This clonotype has more than one count but fewer than ten. The chain employs TRBV20-1 and TRBJ2-5; D possibly corresponds to TRBD2 (6 bases). CDR1 is DFQATT and CDR2 is SNEGSKA in the germline V gene (reference sequence). The CDR3 consists of 16 residues. The V and J ends lost 1 base and 4 bases respectively, with 19 bases between them. The CDR3 is CSARVGTSSSGETQYF. The DNA of the CDR3 is TGCAGTGCTAGAGTGGGAACTAGCTCGTCGGGAGAGACCCAGTACTTC.

This chain connects TRBV5-6 to TRBJ1-1; D not resolved. Looked up from germline, CDR1 is SGHDT and CDR2 is YYEEEE. CDR3 length: 15 amino acids. The V gene lost 3 bases and the J gene lost 3 bases, with 15 bases spanning the gap. CDR3 protein: CASSSLGGQYTEAFF. The CDR3 DNA reads as TGTGCCAGCAGCTCGTTAGGAGGGCAGTACACTGAAGCTTTCTTT.

In its sample, this clonotype was seen a few times. The rearrangement links TRBV29-1 to TRBJ2-4, with D uncertain. Germline V gives CDR1 SQVTM, CDR2 ANQGSEA. The length of the CDR3 is 12 residues. V lost 2 bases and J lost 7, with 9 bases in between. CDR3 bases: TGCAGCGTTGAAATTCTTGAGAACATTCAGTACTTC. This gives the protein CSVEILENIQYF. The whole variable domain, remainder taken from reference TRBV29-1 and TRBJ2-4, is SAVISQKPSRDICQRGTSLTIQCQVDSQVTMMFWYRQQPGQSLTLIATANQGSEATYESGFVIDKFPISRPNLTFSTLTVSNMSPEDSSIYLCSVEILENIQYFGAGTRLSVL.

This clonotype has more than one count but fewer than ten. The chain is built from TRBV12-3 or TRBV12-4 and TRBJ2-2, with D possibly being TRBD1 (5 bases). V lost 7 bases and J 6 bases, leaving 9 bases between the germline ends. This CDR3 region has 12 residues. The CDR3 sequence is CASTLGPGELFF. The CDR3 bases are TGTGCCAGCACCCTGGGGCCCGGGGAGCTGTTTTTT.

There are many counts of this clonotype. The CDR3 DNA sequence: TGCGCCAGCAGCGCGGACATTTCCACTGAAGCTTTCTTT. Protein sequence: CASSADISTEAFF. The chain recombines TRBV5-1 with TRBJ1-1; D is perhaps TRBD1 (5 bases). Looked up from germline, CDR1 is SGHRS and CDR2 is YFSETQ. The CDR3 contains 13 residues. V was shortened by 4 bases and J by 4 bases, with 11 bases between the two germline ends.

This rearrangement joins TRBV10-3 to TRBJ2-1, with D hard to call. The CDR3 is 14 residues long. Germline values: CDR1 ENHRY, CDR2 SYGVKD. V was trimmed by 0 bases and J by 9 bases, leaving 12 bases between them. The CDR3 DNA is TGTGCCATCAGTGAGTCGAACAGTAGAGGTGAGCAGTTCTTC. Amino acids: CAISESNSRGEQFF.

This rearrangement joins TRBV3-1 to TRBJ2-2, with TRBD1 identical over 10 bases. This CDR3 is built from 15 residues. V lost 4 bases to trimming and J lost 3 bases; unmatched junction nucleotides: 2. Per germline, CDR1 LGHDT and CDR2 YNNKEL (reference sequence). CDR3 sequence (DNA): TGTGCCAGCAGCCCCGACAGGGGGCACACCGGGGAGCTGTTTTTT. Amino acids: CASSPDRGHTGELFF.

As to this clonotype: A much bigger clone sits one base away, suggesting this may be a read error. This chain links TRBV12-3 or TRBV12-4 with TRBJ1-5; D uncertain. CDR3 length equals 14 residues. The DNA for the CDR3 is TGTGCCAGCAGTTTCCGGGCCTCCAATCAGGCCCAGCATTTT. Amino acids: CASSFRASNQAQHF.

V is TRBV5-4 and J is TRBJ2-1; D is unresolved. V was trimmed by 0 bases and J by 8 bases, leaving 15 bases between them. The CDR3 is made up of 15 amino acids. The V gene's germline CDR1 is SGHNT and CDR2 YYREEE (reference sequence). The CDR3, as DNA: TGTGCCAGCAGCTTGGGGACCAAAGCCTTTGATGAGCAGTTCTTC. This encodes CASSLGTKAFDEQFF.

This clonotype was counted a few times. The genes are TRBV28 and TRBJ2-1; no firm D call. CDR1 is MDHEN, CDR2 SYDVKM, per germline. The CDR3 runs 13 residues. V lost 5 bases and J lost 7, with 12 bases in between. The CDR3 DNA reads TGTGCCAGCAGTGACCTTCTGGGAAATGAGCAGTTCTTC. Amino acids: CASSDLLGNEQFF.

This clonotype was seen a few times. The rearrangement joins TRBV29-1 to TRBJ2-3; D call uncertain. V lost 5 bases to trimming and J lost 1 base, with 10 bases between them. CDR3 length equals 13 residues. Germline V gene data show CDR1 as SQVTM and CDR2 as ANQGSEA. CDR3 region: CSVSAQGTDTQYF. Written as DNA, the CDR3 is TGCAGCGTTAGTGCTCAAGGCACAGATACGCAGTATTTT.

The rearrangement joins TRBV5-5 to TRBJ2-1; 8 nucleotides line up with TRBD2. Germline CDR1 is SGHKS and CDR2 is YYEKEE (reference sequence). The CDR3 loop spans 17 amino acids. V lost 1 base, J lost 1 base, and 7 bases stayed unmatched. The CDR3 sequence: CASSLISVAGSYNEQFF. Written as DNA, the CDR3 is TGTGCCAGCAGCTTGATTAGTGTAGCGGGGTCCTACAATGAGCAGTTCTTC.

The table lists this clonotype with a few counts. This sequence joins TRBV29-1 and TRBJ1-5; TRBD1 aligns across 10 bases. CDR1 is SQVTM, CDR2 ANQGSEA, per germline. Unmatched junction bases numbered 7, after V lost 6 bases and J lost 5 bases. This CDR3 contains 14 residues. The CDR3 region has the DNA TGCAGCGTATCCCTAGGGACAGGGGATCAGCCCCAGCATTTT. Protein: CSVSLGTGDQPQHF.

This clonotype has just a few counts. The V call is TRBV5-1, the J call TRBJ1-2; possibly TRBD1 for D (6 bases). V lost 3 bases to trimming and J lost 4 bases, with 16 bases between them. Germline loops: CDR1 SGHRS, CDR2 YFSETQ. CDR3 length: 15 residues. The CDR3 coding sequence is TGCGCCAGCAGCTCCGGGACAACCCTAACCTATGGCTACACCTTC. It is translated as CASSSGTTLTYGYTF.

A few counts support this clonotype. The rearrangement links TRBV6-1 to TRBJ1-1; 8 positions agree with TRBD1. Trimming took 6 bases from V and 1 from J; bases not matched to a gene: 13. The CDR3 extends over 17 amino acids. Germline loops: CDR1 MNHNS, CDR2 SASEGT. The CDR3 coding sequence is TGTGCCAGCAGGACCGGCCGGGACAGGACCCAGAACACTGAAGCTTTCTTT. The encoded protein is CASRTGRDRTQNTEAFF.